The 28 T cell receptor beta chains in this list originate from one sample, sequenced in a study of post-analysis software for immune sequencing data. Regarding the study as a whole: There were roughly 5 TRBV segments more frequent in patients than controls, and TRBV5-6, TRBV5-1 and TRBV20-1 were among them.

These receptors lack a known antigen. cDNA libraries of TCR beta carried unique molecular identifiers. TCRdb used MiXCR to reprocess the PCR reads, holding one entry per CDR3 protein. Of 400,000 to 500,000 distinct CDR3 sequences in the sample, approximately 37% were seen once. Source material: blood. The receptors here all came from a girl aged 2 to 9 with multiple sclerosis.

V and J are TRBV7-3 and TRBJ2-3, with 7 positions matching TRBD1. With 2 bases clipped from V and 3 bases from J, the junction kept 11 bases outside the gene matches. The length of the CDR3 is 17 residues. CDR1 SGHTA and CDR2 FQGTGA come from the germline V gene. CDR3 amino acids: CASSLATRGQQTDTQYF. DNA for the CDR3: TGTGCCAGCAGCTTAGCGACCCGGGGACAGCAAACAGATACGCAGTATTTT.

The rearrangement joins TRBV3-1 to TRBJ2-7, with 7 bases identical to TRBD1. The germline gives CDR1 LGHDT, CDR2 YNNKEL (reference sequence). This CDR3 contains 15 residues. V lost 4 bases and J lost 2; bases outside the gene matches: 8. The CDR3 protein is CASSPGTVFPYEQYF. The CDR3 bases are TGTGCCAGCAGCCCCGGGACAGTGTTCCCCTACGAGCAGTACTTC.

This rearrangement joins TRBV28 to TRBJ2-1; a possible D gene is TRBD1 (6 bases). Germline loops: CDR1 MDHEN, CDR2 SYDVKM. This CDR3 comprises 16 residues. Trimming took off 6 bases at V and 5 bases at J, with 20 bases between the two ends. The CDR3 region has the DNA TGTGCCAGCAGCTTAGAAGTAGGGGGTTTCGACAATGAGCAGTTCTTC. As protein: CASSLEVGGFDNEQFF.

The chain couples TRBV10-2 to TRBJ2-7; 9 nucleotides match TRBD2. The V gene's germline CDR1 is WSHSY and CDR2 SAAADI. This CDR3 is built from 20 residues. Unmatched junction bases numbered 20, after V lost 0 bases and J lost 5 bases. The CDR3 is CASSESTVLAGAMAFDEQYF. In DNA form, the CDR3 reads TGCGCCAGCAGTGAGTCGACTGTTTTAGCGGGGGCAATGGCTTTCGACGAGCAGTACTTC.

The V and J genes are TRBV6-2 or TRBV6-3 and TRBJ2-5; 7 bases align to TRBD1. Germline V gene lookup returns CDR1 MNHEY and CDR2 SVGEGT. This CDR3 is 15 amino acids long. The ends lost 6 bases at V and 4 bases at J; junction bases unmatched: 11. In DNA form, the CDR3 reads TGTGCCAGCAGCCCCACCACAGGGGCAGGAGAGACCCAGTACTTC. Amino acids: CASSPTTGAGETQYF.

The gene calls are TRBV5-5 and TRBJ1-1, with D uncertain. The germline gives CDR1 SGHKS, CDR2 YYEKEE (reference sequence). The CDR3 has 13 amino acids. Trimming took 0 bases from V and 4 from J, leaving 7 bases between them. CDR3 sequence reads: CASSLGGSTEAFF. In DNA form, the CDR3 reads TGTGCCAGCAGCTTGGGAGGGAGCACTGAAGCTTTCTTT.

This clonotype has more than one count but fewer than ten. The rearrangement joins TRBV9 to TRBJ2-5; 8 bases align to TRBD2. The ends lost 0 bases at V and 1 base at J; junction bases unmatched: 5. In germline, CDR1 is SGDLS, CDR2 YYNGEE. This CDR3 contains 16 residues. The CDR3 sequence: CASSVGNSGAQETQYF. The CDR3 nucleotides are TGTGCCAGCAGCGTAGGGAATAGCGGGGCCCAAGAGACCCAGTACTTC.

The sample holds a few counts of this clonotype. This chain joins TRBV5-1 and TRBJ2-3, with 11 bases fitting TRBD1. V was pared by 8 bases and J by 3 bases, with 2 bases of the junction left unmatched. The CDR3 sequence is 13 residues long. CDR1 and CDR2 (germline): SGHRS, YFSETQ. CDR3 region: CASGTGGTDTQYF. The CDR3 coding sequence is TGCGCCAGTGGGACAGGGGGGACAGATACGCAGTATTTT. Together with reference TRBV5-1 and TRBJ2-3, the CDR3 gives the full variable domain: KAGVTQTPRYLIKTRGQQVTLSCSPISGHRSVSWYQQTPGQGLQFLFEYFSETQRNKGNFPGRFSGRQFSNSRSEMNVSTLELGDSALYLCASGTGGTDTQYFGPGTRLTVL.

The chain couples TRBV15 to TRBJ2-7; the D is unclear. This CDR3 spans 16 amino acids. The V and J ends lost 0 bases and 3 bases respectively, with 15 bases between them. The germline gives CDR1 LNHNV, CDR2 YYDKDF (reference sequence). The CDR3 loop reads CATSRDLAEGLYEQYF. The CDR3 coding sequence is TGTGCCACCAGCAGAGATTTGGCGGAAGGGCTCTACGAGCAGTACTTC.

This chain connects TRBV5-5 to TRBJ2-5; D not certain. V lost 3 bases, J lost 1 base, and 10 bases lay in between. The germline V gene has CDR1 SGHKS and CDR2 YYEKEE (reference sequence). The CDR3 covers 14 residues. This CDR3 reads CASSSVGSQETQYF. The CDR3, as DNA: TGTGCCAGCAGCTCGGTCGGAAGCCAAGAGACCCAGTACTTC.

The V gene is TRBV10-3, the J gene TRBJ1-2; 7 nucleotides align to TRBD1. In germline, CDR1 is ENHRY, CDR2 SYGVKD. The V gene end was trimmed by 4 bases and the J gene end by 0 bases; junction bases not matched to a gene: 8. This CDR3 contains 16 residues. CDR3 residues: CAISVRRDRTNYGYTF. DNA for the CDR3: TGTGCCATCAGTGTTAGGAGGGACAGAACTAACTATGGCTACACCTTC.

The chain has TRBV6-2 or TRBV6-3 and TRBJ2-5; D possibly corresponds to TRBD1 (5 bases). This CDR3 region has 16 residues. V lost 2 bases, J lost 0 bases, and 13 bases lay in between. Germline values: CDR1 MNHEY, CDR2 SVGEGT. This chain's CDR3 is CASSYGSAGYQETQYF. The CDR3 nucleotides are TGTGCCAGCAGTTACGGGTCGGCAGGGTACCAAGAGACCCAGTACTTC.

The CDR3 sequence is CASSLEPVYSPLHF. The CDR3, as DNA: TGTGCCAGCAGTTTGGAGCCCGTCTACTCACCCCTCCACTTT. This chain joins TRBV27 and TRBJ1-6; no clear D. V lost 3 bases, J lost 10 bases, and 13 bases lay in between. CDR1 is MNHEY and CDR2 is SMNVEV in the germline V gene (reference sequence). This CDR3 has 14 residues.

This clonotype appeared a few times. The J gene is TRBJ2-3, the V gene TRBV20-1, with 9 bases identical to TRBD2. CDR1 and CDR2 from the germline V gene are DFQATT and SNEGSKA (reference sequence). The CDR3 is 14 amino acids. V was clipped by 2 bases and J by 1 base; unmatched bases: 1. The CDR3 DNA follows: TGCAGTGCTAGAAGGACTAGCGGCACAGATACGCAGTATTTT. This gives the protein CSARRTSGTDTQYF.

This clonotype appeared a single time. Written as DNA, the CDR3 is TGTGCCAGCAGTAACCCGGACAGTAGCGAAAAACTGTTTTTT. Its translation is CASSNPDSSEKLFF. The chain uses TRBV12-3 or TRBV12-4 and TRBJ1-4; D might be TRBD1 (6 bases). Trimming shortened V by 5 bases and J by 8 bases, and 15 bases separated the two germline ends. The CDR3 is made up of 14 amino acids.

The V and J genes are TRBV7-3 and TRBJ2-3; 13 bases are shared with TRBD2. Looked up from germline, CDR1 is SGHTA and CDR2 is FQGTGA. This CDR3 spans 16 amino acids. V trimming: 4 bases; J trimming: 2 bases; junction bases outside the gene matches: 3. The CDR3 DNA reads as TGTGCCAGCAGCTGGGGACTAGCGGGGATCACAGATACGCAGTATTTT. Its protein product is CASSWGLAGITDTQYF. Full variable domain (missing parts from reference TRBV7-3 and TRBJ2-3): GAGVSQTPSNKVTEKGKYVELRCDPISGHTALYWYRQSLGQGPEFLIYFQGTGAADDSGLPNDRFFAVRPEGSVSTLKIQRTERGDSAVYLCASSWGLAGITDTQYFGPGTRLTVL.

This chain connects TRBV6-6 to TRBJ2-7; 10 bases fit TRBD1. J gave up 2 bases and V 2 bases, and 3 bases lay outside the gene matches. The germline CDR1 and CDR2 sequences are MNHNY and SVGAGI (reference sequence). The length of the CDR3 is 15 residues. The CDR3 nucleotides are TGTGCCAGCAGTTACACAGACAGGGGGCCCTACGAGCAGTACTTC. Amino acid sequence: CASSYTDRGPYEQYF.

The CDR3 loop reads CASSYGGRHRPLHF. The DNA of the CDR3 is TGTGCCAGCAGTTATGGGGGGCGCCATCGACCCCTCCACTTT. The chain joins TRBV28 to TRBJ1-6; weak D call: TRBD1 (6 bases). Germline V gene sequence: CDR1 MDHEN, CDR2 SYDVKM. This CDR3 spans 14 amino acids. Trimming took off 4 bases at V and 12 bases at J, with 16 bases between the two ends. Looking up the rest from reference TRBV28 and TRBJ1-6 gives the full variable domain: DVKVTQSSRYLVKRTGEKVFLECVQDMDHENMFWYRQDPGLGLRLIYFSYDVKMKEKGDIPEGYSVSREKKERFSLILESASTNQTSMYLCASSYGGRHRPLHFGNGTRLTVT.

The chain joins TRBV7-3 to TRBJ2-3, with 15 bases fitting TRBD2. CDR1 is SGHTA, CDR2 FQGTGA, per germline. V trimming: 2 bases; J trimming: 3 bases; junction bases outside the gene matches: 3. The CDR3 has 17 residues. The chain's CDR3 is CASSLSGLAGGTDTQYF. CDR3 nucleotide sequence: TGTGCCAGCAGCTTATCCGGACTAGCGGGGGGGACAGATACGCAGTATTTT.

The chain links TRBV6-2 or TRBV6-3 to TRBJ2-7, with D perhaps assigned TRBD1 or TRBD2 (5 bases each). The germline V and J ends were trimmed by 2 bases and 4 bases, with 15 bases remaining between them. Germline-derived CDR1 and CDR2 are MNHEY and SVGEGT. The CDR3 runs 15 residues. CDR3 DNA: TGTGCCAGCAGTTACCGAGGGGACGGCTTATACGAGCAGTACTTC. Translation gives CASSYRGDGLYEQYF.

This clonotype was detected only a few times. The chain uses TRBV9 and TRBJ1-6, with 7 nucleotides matching TRBD1. The germline V gene has CDR1 SGDLS and CDR2 YYNGEE. The CDR3 sequence is 14 residues long. V trimming: 3 bases; J trimming: 5 bases; junction bases outside the gene matches: 2. This CDR3 is CASSGQGDNSPLHF. CDR3 nucleotide sequence: TGTGCCAGCAGCGGGCAGGGGGATAATTCACCCCTCCACTTT.

This clonotype was counted only a few times. This chain uses TRBV12-3 or TRBV12-4 with TRBJ2-7; no clear D. The CDR3 has 13 residues. V lost 3 bases and J lost 3, with 9 bases in between. This chain's CDR3 is CASSLVPYYEQYF. The CDR3 nucleotides read TGTGCCAGCAGTTTGGTCCCCTACTACGAGCAGTACTTC.

This clonotype was observed once. The genes are TRBV27 and TRBJ2-7; TRBD2 aligns across 9 bases. V dropped 6 bases and J dropped 3; count of bases not matched to a gene: 9. The germline gives CDR1 MNHEY, CDR2 SMNVEV (reference sequence). The CDR3 covers 15 residues. CDR3 sequence (DNA): TGTGCCAGCAGCCTAGGGACTAGCACCCTCTACGAGCAGTACTTC. It is translated as CASSLGTSTLYEQYF.

The chain links TRBV29-1 to TRBJ1-1; 8 bases agree with TRBD1. There are 13 residues in the CDR3. J was trimmed by 7 bases and V by 6 bases; bases with no gene match: 10. From germline, CDR1 is SQVTM and CDR2 ANQGSEA. The CDR3 is CSVDDRGLIEAFF. CDR3 in DNA: TGCAGCGTGGATGACAGGGGCCTCATTGAAGCTTTCTTT.

The sample holds many counts of this clonotype. The chain recombines TRBV10-2 with TRBJ2-3; D is uncertain. Germline assignment: CDR1 WSHSY and CDR2 SAAADI. V shed 0 bases and J shed 3 bases, with 1 base lying between them. The CDR3 totals 12 residues. The CDR3 region is CASSESTDTQYF. The CDR3 nucleotides are TGCGCCAGCAGTGAGTCGACAGATACGCAGTATTTT.

CDR3 sequence: CASRTIGSGKYEQYF. CDR3 nucleotide sequence: TGTGCCAGCAGGACCATCGGTAGCGGGAAGTACGAGCAGTACTTC. The J gene is TRBJ2-7, the V gene TRBV6-5; 8 bases align to TRBD2. V dropped 6 bases and J dropped 4; count of bases not matched to a gene: 11. This CDR3 has 15 residues. CDR1 and CDR2 (germline): MNHEY, SVGAGI.

V and J are TRBV20-1 and TRBJ2-7; no definite D call. The CDR3 has 15 amino acids. V was clipped by 0 bases and J by 0 bases, with 12 bases between them. Germline V CDR1 and CDR2: DFQATT, SNEGSKA (reference sequence). The CDR3 is CSARDRLESSYEQYF. The DNA for the CDR3 is TGCAGTGCTAGAGATCGATTGGAGAGCTCCTACGAGCAGTACTTC.

In regard to this clonotype: At one boundary the junction diverges from the germline segment, which might be a read error. The chain combines TRBV28 with TRBJ1-2; D possibly corresponds to TRBD1 (6 bases). CDR1 and CDR2 (germline): MDHEN, SYDVKM. The CDR3 runs 15 residues. The CDR3 protein is CASSTTKDSPYGYTF. The DNA for the CDR3 is TGTGCTAGCAGTACAACAAAGGACAGTCCCTATGGCTACACCTTC.